The 19 T cell receptor beta chains below were found in one sample sequenced in a study of T cells in Graves' hyperthyroidism and ophthalmopathy. Using RNA transcripts as the source, TCR beta CDR3 regions were amplified. Researchers ran a first-round RT-PCR on the TCR CDR3 using the HTBI primer set. TCRdb analysed the multiplex PCR reads with MiXCR anew, one entry per CDR3 protein. The sample lists about 350,000 distinct CDR3 sequences, 15% to 20% occurring once. Material for sequencing was blood. The receptor source for this set is a woman aged 40 to 50 with Graves' ophthalmopathy.

This clonotype appeared many times. The junction differs from germline at one of its ends, possibly a read error. V gene TRBV6-2 or TRBV6-3 combines with J gene TRBJ2-7; D is possibly TRBD1 (7 bases). CDR1 is MNHEY, CDR2 SVGEGT, per germline. This CDR3 has 11 residues. CDR3 DNA sequence: TGTGCCAGCAGCCGCGGGACAGAAATTATCTTC. This encodes CASSRGTEIIF.

As for this clonotype: Given a much more abundant clone one base away, this may be a read error. The chain has TRBV10-2 and TRBJ2-6; 10 bases map to TRBD1. The CDR3 runs to 15 residues. CDR1 WSHSY and CDR2 SAAADI come from the germline V gene. The CDR3 loop is CASRRQGAWANVLAF. The CDR3 nucleotides are TGCGCCAGCAGAAGACAGGGGGCTTGGGCCAACGTCCTGGCTTTC.

This clonotype has at least ten counts. This chain links TRBV7-2 with TRBJ2-5; 7 positions agree with TRBD2. The V gene end was trimmed by 3 bases and the J gene end by 5 bases; junction bases not matched to a gene: 15. Germline CDR1 and CDR2: SGHTA and FQGNSA. This CDR3 is built from 17 residues. DNA for the CDR3: TGTGCCAGCAGCTTCTCGGGACTACGGGGCGTCCGGGAGACCCAGTACTTC. This codes for CASSFSGLRGVRETQYF.

The chain uses TRBV30 and TRBJ1-3; possibly TRBD1 for D (6 bases). Trimming stripped 1 base from V and 3 bases from J, with 13 bases between. The CDR3 spans 15 residues. The V gene's germline CDR1 is GTSNPN and CDR2 SVGIG (reference sequence). CDR3 DNA: TGTGCCTGGAGTGGGCGAGGGGGTGATGGAAACACCATATATTTT. Protein sequence: CAWSGRGGDGNTIYF.

In this sample, this clonotype turned up many times. V gene TRBV15 combines with J gene TRBJ1-4, with unresolved D. CDR1 LNHNV and CDR2 YYDKDF come from the germline V gene (reference sequence). V gave up 5 bases and J gave up 0 bases, with 13 bases separating them. The CDR3 is made up of 16 amino acids. The CDR3 is CATSFRTEATNEKLFF. The CDR3 DNA reads TGTGCCACCAGCTTCCGGACCGAAGCAACTAATGAAAAACTGTTTTTT.

The chain uses TRBV27 and TRBJ1-1, with D perhaps matching TRBD1 (5 bases). There are 17 residues in the CDR3. V shed 0 bases and J shed 5 bases, with 19 bases lying between them. Germline V lookup: CDR1 MNHEY, CDR2 SMNVEV (reference sequence). The CDR3 reads CASSLSRGLPAETEAFF. The CDR3 nucleotides read TGTGCCAGCAGTTTATCGCGGGGACTTCCGGCGGAGACTGAAGCTTTCTTT.

This clonotype was picked up many times. The rearrangement uses TRBV28 and TRBJ1-2, with TRBD1 identical over 7 bases. CDR1 is MDHEN, CDR2 SYDVKM, per germline. CDR3 size: 14 residues. V dropped 6 bases and J dropped 5; count of bases not matched to a gene: 9. In DNA, the CDR3 is TGTGCCAGCAGGCCAGACAGGGACGAGTATGGCTACACCTTC. Translated, it gives CASRPDRDEYGYTF.

This clonotype occurred many times. The chain uses TRBV27 and TRBJ2-2; D is uncertain. Germline lookup yields CDR1 MNHEY and CDR2 SMNVEV (reference sequence). The CDR3 loop spans 12 amino acids. Trimming removed 2 bases at V and 7 bases at J, with 5 bases between. CDR3 nucleotide sequence: TGTGCCAGCAGTTTACAACGCGGGGAGCTGTTTTTT. It encodes CASSLQRGELFF.

The chain is built from TRBV5-1 and TRBJ2-5; 7 bases are shared with TRBD2. The V segment lost 0 bases and the J segment 5 bases; nucleotides outside the gene matches: 7. CDR3 length equals 15 residues. The germline V gene has CDR1 SGHRS and CDR2 YFSETQ. The CDR3 is CASSLEKGRAETQYF. The DNA for the CDR3 is TGCGCCAGCAGCTTGGAGAAAGGGAGGGCGGAGACCCAGTACTTC.

This clonotype was seen at least ten times. V gene TRBV6-5 combines with J gene TRBJ2-7; maybe TRBD1 (6 bases). This CDR3 spans 17 amino acids. Germline CDR1 reads MNHEY; CDR2 reads SVGAGI. The V end was cut by 2 bases, the J end by 1 base, with 18 bases between. The CDR3 spells CASSYGETGSYSYEQYF. CDR3 coding DNA: TGTGCCAGCAGTTACGGTGAGACAGGCTCATATTCCTACGAGCAGTACTTC.

This clonotype was counted at least ten times. The chain combines TRBV30 with TRBJ1-5; D is possibly TRBD1 (5 bases). The CDR3 covers 12 residues. V lost 4 bases to trimming and J lost 2 bases, with 6 bases between them. CDR1 and CDR2 from the germline V gene are GTSNPN and SVGIG (reference sequence). The CDR3, as DNA: TGTGCCTGGAAAGGGGGCAATCAGCCCCAGCATTTT. This codes for CAWKGGNQPQHF.

This clonotype has at least ten counts. The rearrangement uses TRBV4-3 and TRBJ1-1; no reliable D call. Looked up from germline, CDR1 is LGHNA and CDR2 is YSLEER. The germline V and J ends were trimmed by 4 bases and 1 base, with 13 bases remaining between them. This CDR3 contains 15 residues. This CDR3 is CASSPVGVQNTEAFF. CDR3 bases: TGCGCCAGCAGCCCCGTGGGAGTACAGAACACTGAAGCTTTCTTT.

This rearrangement joins TRBV2 to TRBJ1-5; no firm D call. The CDR3 extends over 13 amino acids. Germline V gene lookup returns CDR1 SNHLY and CDR2 FYNNEI. V dropped 0 bases and J dropped 7 bases, with 7 bases sitting between them. The CDR3 sequence: CASSEAVQQPQHF. The CDR3 region has the DNA TGTGCCAGCAGTGAAGCGGTTCAACAGCCCCAGCATTTT.

The chain carries TRBV19 and TRBJ1-5; 9 nucleotides match TRBD1. Germline CDR1 and CDR2: LNHDA and SQIVND (reference sequence). The CDR3 runs 16 residues. V was pared by 3 bases and J by 5 bases, with 8 bases of the junction left unmatched. The chain's CDR3 is CASSIQGTGTYQPQHF. CDR3 DNA sequence: TGTGCCAGTAGTATCCAGGGGACAGGGACGTATCAGCCCCAGCATTTT.

The genes are TRBV30 and TRBJ1-1, with 8 bases matching TRBD1. Germline V gene data show CDR1 as GTSNPN and CDR2 as SVGIG (reference sequence). Losses at the gene ends were 5 bases for V and 5 bases for J; bases not matched to a gene: 7. This CDR3 spans 13 amino acids. The CDR3 DNA follows: TGTGCCTGGGCAGGGGGCGTGGATACTGAAGCTTTCTTT. Protein product: CAWAGGVDTEAFF.

This clonotype was seen more than once but under ten times. This sequence joins TRBV6-2 or TRBV6-3 and TRBJ2-7; 12 positions agree with TRBD1. CDR3 size: 20 residues. CDR1 and CDR2 from the germline V gene are MNHEY and SVGEGT. The trim removed 0 bases at V and 6 bases at J, leaving 18 bases unmatched. The CDR3 nucleotides read TGTGCCAGCAGTTACTCGATTGACACCGGGACAGGGGGCGCATCGGGCGAGCAGTACTTC. It encodes CASSYSIDTGTGGASGEQYF.

This clonotype was observed many times. J is TRBJ2-5 and V is TRBV11-2; D is possibly TRBD2 (5 bases). CDR1 and CDR2 from the germline V gene are SGHAT and FQNNGV. CDR3 size: 15 residues. The V gene lost 6 bases and the J gene lost 5 bases, with 19 bases spanning the gap. The CDR3 sequence is CASSSYSGSAETQYF. The DNA for the CDR3 is TGTGCCAGCAGTTCTTATTCGGGATCTGCGGAGACCCAGTACTTC.

This clonotype appeared many times. A junction end diverges from the germline sequence, so it may reflect a read error. The J gene is TRBJ1-1, the V gene TRBV12-3 or TRBV12-4; D is undetermined. This CDR3 region has 12 residues. The CDR3 nucleotides are TGTGCCAGCCGTCCGGTGAACACTGAAGCTCTCTTT. Encoded protein: CASRPVNTEALF.

This clonotype was seen ten or more times. The CDR3 bases are TGTGCCAGCAGTTACCCCAGACTAGCGGTGAACACCGGGGAGCTGTTTTTT. Its protein is CASSYPRLAVNTGELFF. The chain uses TRBV6-2 or TRBV6-3 and TRBJ2-2; 9 nucleotides line up with TRBD2. There are 17 residues in the CDR3. Germline V gives CDR1 MNHEY, CDR2 SVGEGT. V trimming: 2 bases; J trimming: 1 base; junction bases outside the gene matches: 5.